These 21 T cell receptor beta chains originate from one sample sequenced in a study of T cells in Graves' hyperthyroidism and ophthalmopathy. TCR beta CDR3 region amplification was performed from RNA transcripts. TCR CDR3 regions were first amplified by RT-PCR with HTBI primers. MiXCR, applied by TCRdb to the multiplex PCR reads, yields one record per CDR3 protein. Here the sample spans around 760,000 distinct CDR3 sequences, under 45% being singletons. Source material: blood. These TCRs come from a middle-aged woman with Graves' hyperthyroidism.

The table lists this clonotype with many counts. The V call is TRBV7-2, the J call TRBJ1-4; no reliable D call. The CDR3 runs 13 residues. V was trimmed by 1 base and J by 7 bases, leaving 7 bases between them. CDR1 SGHTA and CDR2 FQGNSA come from the germline V gene. DNA of the CDR3: TGTGCCAGCAGCTTAGTCGTTGGTGAAAAACTGTTTTTT. This sequence encodes CASSLVVGEKLFF.

The chain carries TRBV20-1 and TRBJ2-7; a weak D match, TRBD1 (7 bases). V shed 7 bases and J shed 4 bases, with 14 bases lying between them. The CDR3 has 12 amino acids. Germline V gene lookup returns CDR1 DFQATT and CDR2 SNEGSKA (reference sequence). Written as DNA, the CDR3 is TGCAGTGTCAACAGGGGAGGATACGAGCAGTACTTC. Its translation: CSVNRGGYEQYF.

Of note for this clonotype: A much larger clone lies one base from this, so it may be a read error. The chain is built from TRBV4-1 and TRBJ1-2; D might be TRBD1 (6 bases). Germline values: CDR1 MGHRA, CDR2 YSYEKL. The CDR3 consists of 14 residues. CDR3 DNA: TGCGTCAGCAGCCAGTACAGGGAACTCTATGGCTACACCTTC. Protein product: CVSSQYRELYGYTF.

This clonotype was counted a few times. The V call is TRBV7-8, the J call TRBJ2-5, with D uncertain. Trimming took off 6 bases at V and 9 bases at J, with 14 bases between the two ends. CDR1 and CDR2 (germline): SGHVS, FQNEAQ. The CDR3 spans 12 residues. CDR3 region: CASSSRDSPQYF. As DNA, the CDR3 is TGTGCCAGCAGTTCCCGTGACTCGCCCCAGTACTTC. Complete variable domain (other parts from reference TRBV7-8 and TRBJ2-5): GAGVSQSPRYKVAKRGQDVALRCDPISGHVSLFWYQQALGQGPEFLTYFQNEAQLDKSGLPSDRFFAERPEGSVSTLKIQRTQQEDSAVYLCASSSRDSPQYFGPGTRLLVL.

CDR3 in DNA: TGTGCCAGTCAAGACAGAGCAGGGCCCGGGGGGGAAAAACTGTTTTTT. This codes for CASQDRAGPGGEKLFF. The V gene is TRBV19, the J gene TRBJ1-4; D is perhaps TRBD1 (5 bases). Germline V gives CDR1 LNHDA, CDR2 SQIVND (reference sequence). Trimming took 8 bases from V and 8 from J, leaving 24 bases between them. The CDR3 runs to 16 residues.

This clonotype has ten or more counts. The rearrangement joins TRBV29-1 to TRBJ2-7; D is undetermined. The germline V gene encodes CDR1 SQVTM and CDR2 ANQGSEA. CDR3 length equals 12 residues. Trimming stripped 4 bases from V and 4 bases from J, with 11 bases between. The CDR3 DNA sequence: TGCAGCGTTGGCGGACCCTCATACGAGCAGTACTTC. Translation gives CSVGGPSYEQYF.

This clonotype was detected ten times or more. This sequence joins TRBV25-1 and TRBJ2-5, with D possibly matching TRBD2 (7 bases). V lost 3 bases and J lost 4, with 12 bases in between. This CDR3 spans 14 amino acids. CDR1 and CDR2 (germline): MGHDK, SYGVNS. CDR3 in amino acids: CASSDWGGGETQYF. CDR3 nucleotides: TGTGCCAGCAGTGATTGGGGGGGCGGAGAGACCCAGTACTTC.

V gene TRBV6-4 combines with J gene TRBJ1-2; TRBD1 aligns across 8 bases. The V gene's germline CDR1 is MRHNA and CDR2 SNTAGT. The CDR3 has 14 residues. J lost 8 bases, V lost 5 bases, and 10 bases had no gene match. CDR3 amino acids: CASSPDRGVEGYTF. DNA for the CDR3: TGTGCCAGCAGTCCCGACAGGGGAGTAGAGGGCTACACCTTC.

The chain carries TRBV10-3 and TRBJ2-3; 10 bases are a match to TRBD2. The CDR3 sequence is 14 residues long. Per germline, CDR1 ENHRY and CDR2 SYGVKD. Trimming removed 10 bases from V and 1 base from J; junction bases left unmatched: 5. CDR3 protein: CATTGTSGTDTQYF. In DNA, the CDR3 is TGTGCCACTACCGGGACTAGCGGCACAGATACGCAGTATTTT.

The V and J genes are TRBV9 and TRBJ2-3, with 13 bases matching TRBD2. V lost 5 bases and J lost 1; bases outside the gene matches: 4. Per germline, CDR1 SGDLS and CDR2 YYNGEE. The CDR3 extends over 16 amino acids. In DNA, the CDR3 is TGTGCCAGCAGACGGACTAGCGGGGGAGGCACAGATACGCAGTATTTT. Protein sequence: CASRRTSGGGTDTQYF.

This clonotype turned up a few times. The chain recombines TRBV2 with TRBJ1-2, with 10 bases matching TRBD1. Germline V gene data show CDR1 as SNHLY and CDR2 as FYNNEI. The CDR3 is 14 residues long. J gave up 6 bases and V 7 bases, and 8 bases lay outside the gene matches. CDR3 region: CASTKEGQGNGYTF. In DNA, the CDR3 is TGTGCCAGCACCAAAGAGGGACAGGGGAATGGCTACACCTTC.

This chain uses TRBV19 with TRBJ1-6, with D possibly matching TRBD1 (5 bases). The length of the CDR3 is 14 residues. Germline V gene lookup returns CDR1 LNHDA and CDR2 SQIVND (reference sequence). Trimming cost V 5 bases and J 4 bases, with 9 bases left between them. This CDR3 is CASSRDRYNSPLHF. CDR3 in DNA: TGTGCCAGTAGTCGGGACCGGTATAATTCACCCCTCCACTTT. Full variable domain (missing parts from reference TRBV19 and TRBJ1-6): DGGITQSPKYLFRKEGQNVTLSCEQNLNHDAMYWYRQDPGQGLRLIYYSQIVNDFQKGDIAEGYSVSREKKESFPLTVTSAQKNPTAFYLCASSRDRYNSPLHFGNGTRLTVT.

There are a few counts of this clonotype. This chain joins TRBV29-1 and TRBJ2-3; D might be TRBD2 (5 bases). Trimming removed 2 bases from V and 0 bases from J, with 9 bases in between. The CDR3 contains 14 residues. Germline-derived CDR1 and CDR2 are SQVTM and ANQGSEA. CDR3 nucleotides: TGCAGCGTTGAACCGGGATCGAGCACAGATACGCAGTATTTT. Protein sequence: CSVEPGSSTDTQYF.

This clonotype was seen repeatedly, ten times or more. V gene TRBV29-1 combines with J gene TRBJ2-5; D could derive from TRBD1 or TRBD2 (5 bases each). The germline V and J ends were trimmed by 0 bases and 2 bases, with 16 bases remaining between them. The CDR3 extends over 16 amino acids. Germline V gives CDR1 SQVTM, CDR2 ANQGSEA. The CDR3 loop reads CSVEDRGAEDQETQYF. The CDR3 bases are TGCAGCGTTGAAGATAGAGGGGCAGAGGATCAAGAGACCCAGTACTTC.

Comments on this clonotype: Sequence at one end of the junction differs from germline and may be a read error. The chain combines TRBV14 with TRBJ1-4; D is perhaps TRBD1 (5 bases). The CDR3 sequence is 14 residues long. CDR1 and CDR2 from the germline V gene are SGHDN and FVKESK. CDR3 region: CASSQDWGNEKPFF. The CDR3 DNA sequence: TGTGCCAGCAGCCAAGACTGGGGGAATGAAAAACCGTTTTTT.

For this clonotype: Just one base apart from a much larger clone, this may be a read error. The chain joins TRBV2 to TRBJ2-7; the D gene is possibly TRBD2 (5 bases). Deletions cut 4 bases from V and 2 bases from J, with 12 bases between. The CDR3 sequence is 14 residues long. Germline V lookup: CDR1 SNHLY, CDR2 FYNNEI. The CDR3 loop reads CASSALAAPYEQYF. In DNA, the CDR3 is TGTGCCAGCAGTGCTCTAGCTGCTCCCTACGAGCAGTACTTC.

This clonotype was seen more than once but under ten times. The chain carries TRBV4-3 and TRBJ1-3; perhaps TRBD1 as D (6 bases). Germline CDR1 is LGHNA and CDR2 is YSLEER. The CDR3 is 14 amino acids. V dropped 5 bases and J dropped 4 bases, with 12 bases sitting between them. The CDR3 DNA sequence: TGCGCCAGCAGCTTCCAGGGGAAAGGAAACACCATATATTTT. Translated, it gives CASSFQGKGNTIYF.

The V and J genes are TRBV7-2 and TRBJ1-5; D unresolved. In germline, CDR1 is SGHTA, CDR2 FQGNSA. The CDR3 totals 12 residues. V was trimmed by 3 bases and J by 11 bases, leaving 11 bases between them. For the CDR3, the DNA is TGTGCCAGCAGCTTTTTTCGGGAGACCCAGCATTTT. Its translation: CASSFFRETQHF.

This chain uses TRBV20-1 with TRBJ2-5; the D gene could be TRBD1 or TRBD2 (6 bases each). The V gene's germline CDR1 is DFQATT and CDR2 SNEGSKA (reference sequence). The CDR3 extends over 12 amino acids. CDR3 in DNA: TGCAGCACGGGGGCGGGCCAAGAGACCCAGTACTTC. Translated, it gives CSTGAGQETQYF.

In this sample, this clonotype turned up a few times. The rearrangement uses TRBV3-1 and TRBJ1-3; D is unclear. The CDR3 has 14 residues. V lost 2 bases and J lost 8, with 13 bases in between. The V gene's germline CDR1 is LGHDT and CDR2 YNNKEL (reference sequence). The CDR3 loop is CASSQRGGRDTIYF. In nucleotides, the CDR3 is TGTGCCAGCAGCCAACGTGGTGGACGGGACACCATATATTTT.

CDR3 coding DNA: TGTGCCAGCAGTCGGGGGACGATGGAGGGTGGCTACACCTTC. Translated, it gives CASSRGTMEGGYTF. V is TRBV27 and J is TRBJ1-2; a weak D match, TRBD1 (5 bases). CDR3 length: 14 residues. Germline V CDR1 and CDR2: MNHEY, SMNVEV (reference sequence). The V end lost 5 bases, the J end lost 7 bases, and 17 bases lay between the germline ends.